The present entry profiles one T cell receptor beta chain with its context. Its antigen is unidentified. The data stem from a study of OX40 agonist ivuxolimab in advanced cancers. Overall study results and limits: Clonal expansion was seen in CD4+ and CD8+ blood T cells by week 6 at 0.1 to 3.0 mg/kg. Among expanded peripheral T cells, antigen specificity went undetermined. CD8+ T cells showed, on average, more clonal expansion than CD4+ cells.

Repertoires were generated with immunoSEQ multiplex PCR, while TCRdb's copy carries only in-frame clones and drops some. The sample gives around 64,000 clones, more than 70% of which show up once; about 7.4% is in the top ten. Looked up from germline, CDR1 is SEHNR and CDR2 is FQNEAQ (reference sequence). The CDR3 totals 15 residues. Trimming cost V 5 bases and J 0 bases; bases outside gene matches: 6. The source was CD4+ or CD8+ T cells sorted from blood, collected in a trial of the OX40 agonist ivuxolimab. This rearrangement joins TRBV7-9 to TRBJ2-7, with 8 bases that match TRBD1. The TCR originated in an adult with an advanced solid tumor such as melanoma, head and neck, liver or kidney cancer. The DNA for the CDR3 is TGTGCCAGCAGCCTGGACAGGGTCAACTCCTACGAGCAGTACTTC. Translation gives CASSLDRVNSYEQYF. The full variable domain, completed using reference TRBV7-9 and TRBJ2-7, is DTGVSQNPRHKITKRGQNVTFRCDPISEHNRLYWYRQTLGQGPEFLTYFQNEAQLEKSRLLSDRFSAERPKGSFSTLEIQRTEQGDSAMYLCASSLDRVNSYEQYFGPGTRLTVT.